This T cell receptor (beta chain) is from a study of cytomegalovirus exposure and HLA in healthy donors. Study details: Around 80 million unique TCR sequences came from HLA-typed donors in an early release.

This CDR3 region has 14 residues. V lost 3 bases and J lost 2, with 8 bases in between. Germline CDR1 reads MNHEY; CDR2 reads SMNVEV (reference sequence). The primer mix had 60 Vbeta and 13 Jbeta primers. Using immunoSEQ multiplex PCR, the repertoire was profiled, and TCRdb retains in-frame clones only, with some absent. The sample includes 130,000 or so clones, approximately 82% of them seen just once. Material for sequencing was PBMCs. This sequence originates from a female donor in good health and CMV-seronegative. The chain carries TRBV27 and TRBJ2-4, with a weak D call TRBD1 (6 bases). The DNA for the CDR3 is TGTGCCAGCAGTTTTGGGGGCTCCAAAAACATTCAGTACTTC. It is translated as CASSFGGSKNIQYF.